The entry that follows covers one T cell receptor (beta chain) sequence. Its cognate antigen is unknown. PCR involved 60 Vbeta and 13 Jbeta primers. Assay used: immunoSEQ multiplex PCR; TCRdb lists only in-frame clones, some missing. The table records 110,000 or so clones, 81% of them present only once. Between the trimmed V and J ends, which lost 5 bases and 4 bases, there was a span of 20 bases. The germline gives CDR1 SGHDN, CDR2 FVKESK. The CDR3 loop spans 17 amino acids. This record comes from a study of cytomegalovirus exposure and HLA in healthy donors. Broader study findings: Reports showed the classifier diagnosing cytomegalovirus status with high specificity and sensitivity. Other equally common chains were less clonally expanded than HLA-associated TCR beta chains, a later analysis showed. Several V segments, TRBV6-2 and TRBV6-3 among them, could not be told apart and were dropped. Most CMV-associated TCR beta chains were later found to appear HLA-restricted.

This sequence originates from a middle-aged woman in good health and CMV-seronegative. This rearrangement joins TRBV14 to TRBJ1-4; TRBD1 might be the D (6 bases). Source material: PBMCs. In DNA, the CDR3 is TGTGCCAGCAGCTTCAACATTCCCGGGGGGCTTAATGAAAAACTGTTTTTT. Amino acid sequence: CASSFNIPGGLNEKLFF.